This entry is about one T cell receptor (beta chain). The CDR3 runs 15 residues. The V end lost 0 bases, the J end lost 0 bases, and 9 bases lay between the germline ends. The germline V gene encodes CDR1 SGDLS and CDR2 YYNGEE. This specimen belongs to a study of T cells in tuberculosis. Sequenced by immunoSEQ multiplex PCR; TCRdb stores in-frame clones only, minus some. This sample has approximately 31,000 clones; 95% occur once, and the top ten carry under 2.5%. This receptor was taken from a donor aged 10-35 years with latent tuberculosis or without tuberculosis infection. Material: PBMCs. V is TRBV9 and J is TRBJ1-1, with unresolved D. CDR3 nucleotide sequence: TGTGCCAGCAGCGTAGAGGCAGACATGAACACTGAAGCTTTCTTT. This gives the protein CASSVEADMNTEAFF.